These 4 T cell receptor beta chains were sequenced from one sample in a study of blood T cells in healthy people across ages. A second PCR, run for about 6 to 11 cycles, used a sample-barcoded 5' primer plus a J-beta primer mix. MiXCR, applied by TCRdb to the 5' RACE reads, yields one record per CDR3 protein. The sample consists of 1.5 million to 2 million distinct CDR3 sequences, around 40% of them appearing once. Sequences were obtained from blood. The receptor set was obtained from a human donor in good health.

The genes are TRBV4-2 and TRBJ2-1; 11 bases line up with TRBD1. Unmatched junction bases numbered 5, after V lost 3 bases and J lost 7 bases. The V gene's germline CDR1 is LGHNA and CDR2 YNFKEQ. This CDR3 is built from 15 residues. CDR3 region: CASSHADRGHNEQFF. DNA of the CDR3: TGTGCCAGCAGCCACGCGGACAGGGGGCATAATGAGCAGTTCTTC.

This clonotype has more than one count but fewer than ten. V and J are TRBV20-1 and TRBJ2-5; 11 bases are shared with TRBD2. The CDR3 contains 14 residues. The ends lost 5 bases at V and 1 base at J; junction bases unmatched: 3. In germline, CDR1 is DFQATT, CDR2 SNEGSKA (reference sequence). CDR3 sequence reads: CSARLAGFQETQYF. In DNA, the CDR3 is TGCAGTGCTCGACTAGCGGGGTTCCAAGAGACCCAGTACTTC.

This clonotype was seen only a few times. Its ends do not fully match the called genes, so a read error is possible. This rearrangement joins TRBV2 to TRBJ2-4; TRBD1 or TRBD2 may be the D gene (5 bases each). CDR3 length equals 16 residues. Looked up from germline, CDR1 is SNHLY and CDR2 is FYNNEI. CDR3 DNA: TGTGCCGGCAGGGAAGGATGGATCGGGACCAAAAACATTCAGTACTTC. This sequence encodes CAGREGWIGTKNIQYF.

The J gene is TRBJ2-1, the V gene TRBV4-3; maybe TRBD2 (5 bases). Trimming stripped 1 base from V and 6 bases from J, with 13 bases between. The CDR3 loop spans 15 amino acids. Germline V gene lookup returns CDR1 LGHNA and CDR2 YSLEER. CDR3: CASSQGTVEFNEQFF. In DNA, the CDR3 is TGCGCCAGCAGCCAAGGGACTGTTGAGTTCAATGAGCAGTTCTTC.